This T cell receptor beta chain was documented in a study of blood T cell repertoires in COVID-19. Participant-given clinical history determined each cohort assignment. Shortly before study entry, within 2 weeks, exposed participants had met a COVID-19 case. As processed by the authors: Amplified reference gene primers provided the basis for estimating nucleated cell counts. Using immunoSEQ multiplex PCR, the repertoire was profiled, and TCRdb retains in-frame clones only, with some absent. That table supplies the V and J calls and clone size; D and trimming were determined from the DNA. This sample has some 340,000 clones, with 90% found just once. Between the trimmed V and J ends, which lost 9 bases and 0 bases, there was a span of 8 bases. The CDR3 length is 12 residues. The germline V gene has CDR1 LGHDT and CDR2 YNNKEL (reference sequence).

This chain joins TRBV3-1 (or the pseudogene TRBV3-2) and TRBJ1-1; D is unclear. The sequencing sample was made of PBMCs or T cells enriched from blood (not recorded which). This receptor was obtained from a woman between 25 and 40 years old who had been exposed to COVID-19. The CDR3: CASSEVNTEAFF. The CDR3 nucleotides read TGTGCCAGTAGTGAGGTGAACACTGAAGCTTTCTTT.